Below are 4 T cell receptor beta chains sequenced from a single sample in a study of T-cell memory formation after mild COVID-19. TCRdb fed the 5' RACE reads into MiXCR, producing one record per CDR3 protein. In the table there are some 410,000 distinct CDR3 sequences, 20% to 25% of which are singletons. The sample was PBMCs or a T cell subset sorted from them (not recorded which). These TCRs come from an adult woman who had mild COVID-19 (a few samples of this study predate the infection). Cell type and time point are not known.

The rearrangement links TRBV29-1 to TRBJ2-7, with 14 bases aligning to TRBD2. Per germline, CDR1 SQVTM and CDR2 ANQGSEA. The CDR3 sequence is 15 residues long. V dropped 4 bases and J dropped 2; count of bases not matched to a gene: 4. The CDR3 DNA reads as TGCAGCGTTGTGACTAGCGGGAGGGAGGCCTACGAGCAGTACTTC. Encoded protein: CSVVTSGREAYEQYF.

This clonotype was observed a handful of times. This rearrangement joins TRBV29-1 to TRBJ1-2; D unresolved. Trimming took off 5 bases at V and 9 bases at J, with 16 bases between the two ends. Germline CDR1 reads SQVTM; CDR2 reads ANQGSEA. The CDR3 has 12 residues. DNA of the CDR3: TGCAGCGTTATTGAAGGGTACTTCAGCTACACCTTC. Amino acids: CSVIEGYFSYTF.

DNA for the CDR3: TGCAGTGCTAGAGTTAAGGGTGGGTACACTGAAGCTTTCTTT. The encoded protein is CSARVKGGYTEAFF. This chain joins TRBV20-1 and TRBJ1-1; D gene uncertain. The V end was cut by 1 base, the J end by 3 bases, with 12 bases between. This CDR3 is built from 14 residues. Germline CDR1 and CDR2: DFQATT and SNEGSKA (reference sequence).

The rearrangement links TRBV3-1 to TRBJ1-1, with D possibly TRBD1 on 6 matching bases. V was pared by 1 base and J by 1 base, with 10 bases between. The CDR3 covers 15 residues. Germline loops: CDR1 LGHDT, CDR2 YNNKEL (reference sequence). Here the CDR3 reads CASSQASTGNTEAFF. The DNA of the CDR3 is TGTGCCAGCAGCCAAGCCTCGACAGGGAACACTGAAGCTTTCTTT.